These 6 T cell receptor beta chains were sequenced from one sample in a study of blood T cell repertoires in COVID-19. The protocol was immunoSEQ multiplex PCR, while the TCRdb copy is restricted to in-frame clones and leaves out a portion. The profile covers roughly 130,000 clones, with roughly 83% appearing a single time and about 12% taken by the ten largest. The sample consisted of peripheral blood. The receptors were gathered from a woman in her twenties or thirties who had recovered from COVID-19.

This sequence joins TRBV10-1 and TRBJ2-1; D not resolved. Germline assignment: CDR1 WNHNN and CDR2 SYGVQD (reference sequence). Trimming removed 4 bases at V and 8 bases at J, with 12 bases between. The CDR3 sequence is 13 residues long. The CDR3 spells CASSASPGYEQFF. The CDR3 coding sequence is TGCGCCAGCAGTGCCTCCCCCGGGTATGAGCAGTTCTTC.

V gene TRBV14 combines with J gene TRBJ1-6, with a weak D call TRBD1 (6 bases). The CDR3 runs 15 residues. Trimming removed 4 bases from V and 11 bases from J, with 18 bases in between. Germline V lookup: CDR1 SGHDN, CDR2 FVKESK. The CDR3 sequence: CASSPQGLGSAPLHF. The CDR3 DNA reads TGTGCCAGCAGCCCCCAGGGGCTCGGATCGGCACCCCTCCACTTT.

The V call is TRBV6-8, the J call TRBJ2-5; D is unresolved. Deletions cut 4 bases from V and 3 bases from J, with 12 bases between. The CDR3 has 14 amino acids. The germline CDR1 and CDR2 sequences are MNHGY and SAAAGT. Here the CDR3 reads CASSFLQNKETQYF. The CDR3 nucleotides are TGTGCCAGCAGTTTTTTACAAAATAAAGAGACCCAGTACTTC.

The genes are TRBV11-3 and TRBJ2-3; the match to TRBD2 covers 8 bases. The J segment lost 4 bases and the V segment lost 5 bases, leaving 11 bases of the junction unmatched. Germline V gene lookup returns CDR1 SGHNT and CDR2 YENEEA. The CDR3 has 16 residues. CDR3 region: CASSPRSGRGADTQYF. CDR3 nucleotide sequence: TGTGCCAGCAGCCCTAGGAGCGGGAGAGGGGCAGATACGCAGTATTTT.

The gene calls are TRBV19 and TRBJ1-2; TRBD1 matches 9 bases. V shed 9 bases, J shed 3 bases, and the junction held 11 bases outside the gene matches. Germline V CDR1 and CDR2: LNHDA, SQIVND (reference sequence). The length of the CDR3 is 15 residues. The CDR3 region is CASGQGTPRDYGYTF. CDR3 bases: TGTGCCAGCGGACAGGGGACCCCACGGGACTATGGCTACACCTTC.

The chain joins TRBV5-1 to TRBJ1-4; D gene ambiguous. Trimming removed 2 bases at V and 0 bases at J, with 14 bases between. The CDR3 length is 17 residues. The germline CDR1 and CDR2 sequences are SGHRS and YFSETQ. This CDR3 reads CASSFFPRRTTNEKLFF. The CDR3 nucleotides are TGCGCCAGCAGCTTTTTCCCCCGTCGTACAACTAATGAAAAACTGTTTTTT.